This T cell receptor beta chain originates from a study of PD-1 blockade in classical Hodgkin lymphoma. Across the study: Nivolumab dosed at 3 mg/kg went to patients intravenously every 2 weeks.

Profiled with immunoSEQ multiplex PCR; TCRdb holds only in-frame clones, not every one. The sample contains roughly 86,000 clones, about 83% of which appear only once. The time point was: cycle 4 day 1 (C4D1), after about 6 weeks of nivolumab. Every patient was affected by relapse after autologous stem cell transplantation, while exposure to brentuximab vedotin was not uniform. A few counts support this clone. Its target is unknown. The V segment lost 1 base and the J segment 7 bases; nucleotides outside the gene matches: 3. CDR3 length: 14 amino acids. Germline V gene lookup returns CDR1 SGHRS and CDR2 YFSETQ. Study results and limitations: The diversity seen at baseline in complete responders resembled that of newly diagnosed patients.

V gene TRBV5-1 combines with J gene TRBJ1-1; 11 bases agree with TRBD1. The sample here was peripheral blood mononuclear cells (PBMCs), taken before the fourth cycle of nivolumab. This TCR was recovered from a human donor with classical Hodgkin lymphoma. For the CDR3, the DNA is TGCGCCAGCAGCTTGCGGACAGGGGGCTATGAAGCTTTCTTT. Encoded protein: CASSLRTGGYEAFF.